The clone carrying this TCR beta chain was seen many times. What it binds is not known. The data were taken from a study of T cell repertoires in cytomegalovirus infection. Looking at the study overall: It was the public TCR beta signatures that indicated both CMV infection and matching HLA type.

Findings and limits, study-wide: CMV-specific HLA-C-restricted TCR beta clonotypes dominated the ex vivo response.

TCRdb redid the calling of the reads with MiXCR, one entry per CDR3 protein. The sample shows about a million distinct CDR3 sequences, roughly 30% of them seen only once. This CDR3 comprises 15 residues. V was trimmed by 5 bases and J by 2 bases, leaving 13 bases between them. Germline assignment: CDR1 SGHVS and CDR2 FQNEAQ. The sequence came from a human donor in good health (CMV status not recorded). Some clones in this sample may be carry-over from other donors' samples. Source: cultured CD8+ T cells from PBMCs, taken from culture after CMV antigen stimulation. The chain combines TRBV7-8 with TRBJ1-5; D is undetermined. The CDR3 loop is CASSRGWGGNQPQHF. The CDR3 DNA sequence: TGTGCCAGCAGCCGTGGATGGGGTGGCAATCAGCCCCAGCATTTT.